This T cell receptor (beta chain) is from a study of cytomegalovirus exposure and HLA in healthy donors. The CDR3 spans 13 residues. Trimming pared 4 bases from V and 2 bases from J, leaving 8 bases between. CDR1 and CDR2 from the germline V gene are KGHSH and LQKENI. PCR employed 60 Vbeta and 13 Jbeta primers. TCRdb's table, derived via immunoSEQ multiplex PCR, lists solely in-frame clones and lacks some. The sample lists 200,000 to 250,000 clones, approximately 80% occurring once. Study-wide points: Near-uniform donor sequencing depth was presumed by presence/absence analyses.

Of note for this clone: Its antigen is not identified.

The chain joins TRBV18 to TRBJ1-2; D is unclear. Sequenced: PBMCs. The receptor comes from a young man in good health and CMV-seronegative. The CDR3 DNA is TGTGCCAGCTCACGGGAGAGGAACTATGGCTACACCTTC. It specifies CASSRERNYGYTF.